This T cell receptor (beta chain) was identified during a study of molecular identifiers for immune sequencing clone quantification (dated by TCRdb to 2017 to 2018). Regarding the study in general: In a replicate experiment, RNA from roughly 20,000 or 100,000 naive CD8 T cells was split into five aliquots, four of which were sequenced. CD8 T cells were used in a methods study to benchmark molecular-identifier clustering-based TCR repertoire sequencing (MIDCIRS) and TCR RNA copy counting.

Libraries of naive CD8 T cells were built from anywhere between about 19,000 and 1,100,000 sorted cells, with 10%, 30% or 50% of the purified RNA used. Naive CD8 T cells, defined as CD8+CD4-CCR7+CD45RA+, were FACS-sorted into RLT Plus buffer on a BD FACSAria II. To test detection sensitivity, Jurkat RNA equivalent to under 12 TCR copies was spiked into samples of roughly 20,000-1,000,000 naive CD8 T cells. Enrichment of CD8 T cells was done with RosetteSep CD8+ T Cell Enrichment Cocktail plus Ficoll-Paque, and ACK red cell lysis came afterward. CDR1 and CDR2 (SGDLS, YYNGEE) derive from the germline V gene. The CDR3 holds 14 amino acids from the cysteine to the phenylalanine. Just CDR3 DNA is preserved here, 42 bases in frame from base 1. Trimmed from V: 4 bases; trimmed from J: 5 bases; junction bases lacking a gene match: 2. The library was made by PCR. For sequencing, a NextSeq 500 was employed. Bulk TCR libraries were made following a previously described method, with the TCR primers given in Table S5. Purification of total RNA was performed with the Qiagen AllPrep DNA/RNA kit. Before analysis, reads from multiple sequencing runs of one library were combined. Per the authors' processing: Reads were retained only if an exact TCR constant sequence was present, and the retained reads were trimmed to 150 nt and grouped according to their 12-nt molecular barcodes. Reads within each barcode group were sub-clustered using a 15% Levenshtein threshold, and quality-weighted consensus sequences were constructed for each RNA molecule. Non-functional sequences were filtered out, along with any lower-count sequence sitting one edit away from another sequence. Barcode sub-clusters with fewer than 20% of the maximum read count were removed, based on fitting two negative binomial distributions. TCRdb reworked the public reads: Q25 trimming with fastp, MiXCR clone assembly, productive beta chains retained. Rows are unified per CDR3 protein, each entry keeping the most common DNA and genes. What appears here as the V and J calls and clone size reflects TCRdb's work, not the paper's. In this sample the table shows about 98,000 distinct CDR3 sequences, around 30% of which occur a single time. The ten biggest clones cover roughly 10% of the sample.

This clonotype was counted many times. The target of this receptor is not known. No base quality information exists; no much larger clone differs at one position. The paper as a whole reports these results and caveats: The naive libraries included spiked-in Jurkat TCR RNA (roughly 9 copies' worth), and this RNA is not part of the donor repertoire. The sizes of highly expanded clones could end up underestimated when identical TCR molecules share a barcode. Clones above 20 RNA copies held over 99% of molecules in CMV-specific effector cells but under 1% in naive cells. Without barcode sub-clustering, chimeric consensus sequences inflated TCR diversity; chimeras reached as high as 47%. A single cell's worth of spiked-in Jurkat TCR RNA was reported detectable even among about a million naive CD8 T cells. Modeling estimated 2.5 to 3.5 recovered TCR RNA copies per cell, compared with about 10 by digital PCR, which implies 25% to 30% capture efficiency.

Sequencing was performed on naive CD8+ T cells from blood, with Jurkat cell RNA spiked in. Sample cell subset or site, as interpreted from the label and publication: FACS-sorted CD8+CD4-CCR7+CD45RA+ naive T cells. This clonotype was sampled from a human donor in good health. Some libraries in this study had Jurkat cell RNA spiked in. The chain is assembled from TRBV9 and TRBJ1-6, and TRBD1 matches 8 of the central bases. The CDR3 here reads CASSQGADNSPLHF. The DNA is as follows: TGTGCCAGCAGCCAGGGGGCAGATAATTCACCCCTCCACTTT.